Listed here are 6 T cell receptor beta chains from one sample, sequenced in a study of response to subunit inactivated influenza vaccine. One entry per CDR3 protein results from TCRdb running MiXCR on the RT-PCR reads. The sample consists of about 610,000 distinct CDR3 sequences, 12% to 15% of them appearing once. This specimen was PBMCs from blood, taken approximately 12 days after vaccination. All receptors come from a man aged 45-65 years who received an inactivated influenza vaccine.

This clonotype was observed a few times. The chain couples TRBV20-1 to TRBJ2-1, with 13 bases lining up with TRBD2. Germline loops: CDR1 DFQATT, CDR2 SNEGSKA (reference sequence). V shed 5 bases, J shed 4 bases, and the junction held 17 bases outside the gene matches. The CDR3 runs to 19 residues. In DNA, the CDR3 is TGCAGTGCTTACAATATCGAGGGACTAGCGGGACCCTATTACAATGAGCAGTTCTTC. Residues: CSAYNIEGLAGPYYNEQFF.

The chain carries TRBV20-1 and TRBJ2-1; 7 bases line up with TRBD2. Germline V gene sequence: CDR1 DFQATT, CDR2 SNEGSKA (reference sequence). J lost 6 bases, V lost 5 bases, and 10 bases had no gene match. The CDR3 runs to 14 residues. The CDR3: CSALSPGGSNEQFF. CDR3 nucleotide sequence: TGCAGTGCTCTGAGCCCCGGCGGGAGCAATGAGCAGTTCTTC.

This clonotype was counted a few times. The CDR3 coding sequence is TGTGCCAGCAGCCAAGGTGACTTAGACAATCAGCCCCAGCATTTT. It yields the protein CASSQGDLDNQPQHF. J is TRBJ1-5 and V is TRBV3-1; the D is unclear. Germline CDR1 LGHDT, CDR2 YNNKEL (reference sequence). Trimming cost V 1 base and J 3 bases, with 10 bases left between them. The CDR3 spans 15 residues.

Only a few counts were recorded for this clonotype. CDR3 loop: CASSLSVDTQYF. The CDR3 DNA reads as TGTGCCAGCAGCCTTTCAGTGGATACGCAGTATTTT. The chain couples TRBV11-2 to TRBJ2-3; D is uncertain. Trimming left V 5 bases short and J 6 bases short, with 9 bases between. The CDR3 loop spans 12 amino acids. Germline values: CDR1 SGHAT, CDR2 FQNNGV.

This clonotype was counted only a few times. The V call is TRBV29-1, the J call TRBJ2-7; D uncertain. CDR1 and CDR2 (germline): SQVTM, ANQGSEA. CDR3 length: 12 residues. The V gene lost 6 bases and the J gene lost 3 bases, with 12 bases spanning the gap. In nucleotides, the CDR3 is TGCAGCGTAAAACTACTGAGCTACGAGCAGTACTTC. Protein sequence: CSVKLLSYEQYF.

This clonotype was observed a few times. This chain links TRBV5-1 with TRBJ2-5, with no clear D. V gave up 0 bases and J gave up 2 bases, with 8 bases separating them. The germline V gene encodes CDR1 SGHRS and CDR2 YFSETQ. The CDR3 consists of 14 residues. This chain's CDR3 is CASSLAIQQETQYF. CDR3 in DNA: TGCGCCAGCAGCTTGGCCATACAGCAAGAGACCCAGTACTTC.